The 4 T cell receptor beta chains below were found in one sample sequenced in a study of human T cells and chemical hapten exposure. Regarding time point: patch test 2, 6 weeks after DPC sensitization. Regarding treatment: therapeutic diphenylcyclopropenone sensitization with weekly scalp DPC. TCRdb passed the RACE reads through MiXCR, listing each CDR3 protein once. The data show roughly 96,000 distinct CDR3 sequences, 9.3% seen once. This specimen consisted of whole blood, obtained in connection with sensitization to the hapten diphenylcyclopropenone (DPC). The receptors derive from a middle-aged woman with alopecia areata. Some clones in this sample may be carry-over from other donors' samples.

This clonotype came up many times. V usage is TRBV29-1 and J usage is TRBJ2-1; 9 nucleotides match TRBD1. V lost 5 bases to trimming and J lost 4 bases; unmatched junction nucleotides: 3. The germline CDR1 and CDR2 sequences are SQVTM and ANQGSEA. This CDR3 region has 13 residues. DNA for the CDR3: TGCAGCGTTCGGGGACAGGGTTACAATGAGCAGTTCTTC. Its translation is CSVRGQGYNEQFF.

This clonotype has only a few counts. The V gene is TRBV9, the J gene TRBJ1-1, with D tentatively TRBD1 (5 bases). The CDR3 contains 13 residues. V lost 4 bases and J 4 bases, leaving 11 bases between the germline ends. Germline V gives CDR1 SGDLS, CDR2 YYNGEE. The CDR3, as DNA: TGTGCCAGCAGCCTTACAGGATTCACTGAAGCTTTCTTT. It is translated as CASSLTGFTEAFF. The full variable domain, in which reference TRBV9 and TRBJ1-1 provide the parts outside the CDR3, is DSGVTQTPKHLITATGQRVTLRCSPRSGDLSVYWYQQSLDQGLQFLIQYYNGEERAKGNILERFSAQQFPDLHSELNLSSLELGDSALYFCASSLTGFTEAFFGQGTRLTVV.

In its sample, this clonotype was seen many times. V usage is TRBV5-8 and J usage is TRBJ2-1, with D perhaps given as TRBD1 or TRBD2 (5 bases each). The CDR3 loop spans 15 amino acids. Deletions cut 3 bases from V and 0 bases from J, with 10 bases between. Germline V gene lookup returns CDR1 SGHTS and CDR2 YDEGEE. The CDR3 coding sequence is TGTGCCAGCAGCTCCAGAGGGGCCTCCTACAATGAGCAGTTCTTC. Translating gives CASSSRGASYNEQFF.

This chain links TRBV19 with TRBJ2-1; D call uncertain. Trimming pared 4 bases from V and 10 bases from J, leaving 26 bases between. The germline V gene encodes CDR1 LNHDA and CDR2 SQIVND (reference sequence). This CDR3 comprises 17 residues. CDR3 coding DNA: TGTGCCAGTAGTAAACCCCTCGGGCTTTCGACCACCCAGGAGCAGTTCTTC. It specifies CASSKPLGLSTTQEQFF. Combining the CDR3 with reference TRBV19 and TRBJ2-1 gives the whole variable domain DGGITQSPKYLFRKEGQNVTLSCEQNLNHDAMYWYRQDPGQGLRLIYYSQIVNDFQKGDIAEGYSVSREKKESFPLTVTSAQKNPTAFYLCASSKPLGLSTTQEQFFGPGTRLTVL.